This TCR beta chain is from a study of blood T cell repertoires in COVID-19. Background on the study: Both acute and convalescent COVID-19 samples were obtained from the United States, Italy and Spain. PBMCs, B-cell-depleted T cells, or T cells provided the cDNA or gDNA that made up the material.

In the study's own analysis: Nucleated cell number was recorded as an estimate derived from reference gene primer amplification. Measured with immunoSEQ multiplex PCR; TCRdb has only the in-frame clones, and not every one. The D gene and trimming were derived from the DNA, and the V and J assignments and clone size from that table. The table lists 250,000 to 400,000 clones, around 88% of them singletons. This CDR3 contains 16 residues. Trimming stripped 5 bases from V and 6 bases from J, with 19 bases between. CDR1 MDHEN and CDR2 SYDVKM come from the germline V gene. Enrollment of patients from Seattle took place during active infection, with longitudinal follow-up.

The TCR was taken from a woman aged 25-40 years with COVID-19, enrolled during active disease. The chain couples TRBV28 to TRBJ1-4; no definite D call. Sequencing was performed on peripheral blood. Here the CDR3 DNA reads TGTGCCAGCAGTCTATCTCGTACGGTATTGGATGAAAAACTGTTTTTT. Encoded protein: CASSLSRTVLDEKLFF.